Listed below are T cell receptor beta chains from one sample, sequenced in a study of T cell responses to AZD1222 COVID-19 vaccine. Repertoires were generated with immunoSEQ multiplex PCR, while TCRdb's copy carries only in-frame clones and drops some. This table holds tens of thousands of clones, approximately 90% found once. This sample comprised peripheral blood, obtained 28 days after the second AZD1222 dose. These receptors originate from an adult who received the AZD1222 COVID-19 vaccine. Each CDR3 is given with its conserved first and last residue. Fields, in order: V gene, clone size, CDR3 length, J gene, D gene, CDR3 DNA, CDR3 protein. The D gene is left open where the match is weak. Rows give clone size only sometimes, using once, few, many, or a class for an expanded clone.

V: TRBV4-3
size: -
length: 15
J: TRBJ1-5
D: -
DNA: TGCGCCAGCAGCCAAGAGTGGGGCAGCAATCAGCCCCAGCATTTT
CDR3: CASSQEWGSNQPQHF

V: TRBV29-1
size: -
length: 13
J: TRBJ2-3
D: TRBD1
DNA: TGCAGCGCTCCGACAGGGTCCACAGATACGCAGTATTTT
CDR3: CSAPTGSTDTQYF

V: TRBV6-4
size: -
length: 13
J: TRBJ2-7
D: -
DNA: TGTGCCTCCGCCCCTAGAGGGTCCTACGAGCAGTACTTC
CDR3: CASAPRGSYEQYF

V: TRBV21-1
size: -
length: 14
J: TRBJ1-2
D: -
DNA: TGTGCCAGCAGCAAATGTGGTAGGAGGAATGGCTACACCTTC
CDR3: CASSKCGRRNGYTF

V: TRBV6-6
size: -
length: 15
J: TRBJ2-7
D: -
DNA: TGTGCCAGCAGTTACTCGACAAGGGGGACCTACGAGCAGTACTTC
CDR3: CASSYSTRGTYEQYF

V: TRBV28
size: -
length: 13
J: TRBJ1-5
D: -
DNA: TGTGCCAGCAGCGGGACCCGGGGTCAGCCCCAGCATTTT
CDR3: CASSGTRGQPQHF

V: TRBV4-3
size: -
length: 12
J: TRBJ1-6
D: -
DNA: TGCGCCAGCAGTCAGGGGAATTCACCCCTCCACTTT
CDR3: CASSQGNSPLHF

V: TRBV5-6
size: -
length: 16
J: TRBJ1-5
D: TRBD1
DNA: TGTGCCAGCAGCTCCGGGACAGGCATTAGCAATCAGCCCCAGCATTTT
CDR3: CASSSGTGISNQPQHF

V: TRBV18
size: -
length: 15
J: TRBJ1-1
D: -
DNA: TGTGCCAGCTCACCATTTGGAGGGGGGGGGACTGAAGCTTTCTTT
CDR3: CASSPFGGGGTEAFF

V: TRBV27
size: once
length: 14
J: TRBJ1-1
D: -
DNA: TGTGCCAGCAGTTTCTTAGGGGGGAACACTGAAGCTTTCTTT
CDR3: CASSFLGGNTEAFF

V: TRBV18
size: -
length: 13
J: TRBJ1-1
D: -
DNA: TGTGCCAGCTCAGTGTCTGACGGGACTGAAGCTTTCTTT
CDR3: CASSVSDGTEAFF

V: TRBV5-4
size: once
length: 16
J: TRBJ2-5
D: TRBD2
DNA: TGTGCCAGCAGCTTAGCGACTAGCGGGGGTCAAGAGACCCAGTACTTC
CDR3: CASSLATSGGQETQYF

V: TRBV4-2
size: -
length: 13
J: TRBJ2-3
D: -
DNA: TGTGCCAGCAGCCAAGCCCCTAGGGGTACGCAGTATTTT
CDR3: CASSQAPRGTQYF

V: TRBV2
size: -
length: 14
J: TRBJ1-1
D: -
DNA: TGTGCCAGAGACGGGACCCACGCACTCGCTGAAGCTTTCTTT
CDR3: CARDGTHALAEAFF

V: TRBV6-5
size: -
length: 15
J: TRBJ1-6
D: TRBD1
DNA: TGTGCCAGCAACGAACCGGGACAGGGGGGTTCACCCCTCCACTTT
CDR3: CASNEPGQGGSPLHF

V: TRBV5-1
size: -
length: 12
J: TRBJ2-3
D: -
DNA: TGCGCCAGCAGCCAGGAGGGTGATACGCAGTATTTT
CDR3: CASSQEGDTQYF

V: TRBV4-1
size: -
length: 15
J: TRBJ2-2
D: -
DNA: TGCGCCAGCAAACAGGCTCCGACGAACACCGGGGAGCTGTTTTTT
CDR3: CASKQAPTNTGELFF

V: TRBV11-3
size: -
length: 16
J: TRBJ1-1
D: TRBD1
DNA: TGTGCCAGCAGCTTAGAAGGCGGCAGGGGGAGCACTGAAGCTTTCTTT
CDR3: CASSLEGGRGSTEAFF

V: TRBV12-3/TRBV12-4
size: -
length: 13
J: TRBJ2-7
D: TRBD1
DNA: TGTGCCAGCAACCGGGACAGCATCTACGAGCAGTACTTC
CDR3: CASNRDSIYEQYF

V: TRBV28
size: once
length: 14
J: TRBJ1-5
D: TRBD1
DNA: TGTGCCAGCAGACGGACAGGGGGCTTTCAGCCCCAGCATTTT
CDR3: CASRRTGGFQPQHF

V: TRBV7-2
size: -
length: 15
J: TRBJ1-1
D: -
DNA: TGTGCCAGCAGCTTAGACAGGGTAGCGAACACTGAAGCTTTCTTT
CDR3: CASSLDRVANTEAFF

V: TRBV7-2
size: -
length: 18
J: TRBJ2-2
D: TRBD2
DNA: TGTGCCAGCAGCTTAGTCGCTAGCGGGGGAGTATTGTCCGGGGAGCTGTTTTTT
CDR3: CASSLVASGGVLSGELFF

V: TRBV21-1
size: -
length: 17
J: TRBJ1-3
D: -
DNA: TGTGCCAGCAGCGAAACCGGGACAGATTTTTCTGGAAACACCATATATTTT
CDR3: CASSETGTDFSGNTIYF

V: TRBV7-8
size: -
length: 13
J: TRBJ1-2
D: -
DNA: TGTGCCAGCAGCTTAGTGCCAGCCTGGGGCTACACCTTC
CDR3: CASSLVPAWGYTF